These 26 T cell receptor beta chains were sequenced from one sample in a study of response to subunit inactivated influenza vaccine. Each CDR3 protein is one row after TCRdb ran MiXCR on the RT-PCR reads. This table has some 190,000 distinct CDR3 sequences, approximately 15% appearing once. This specimen consisted of CD8+ T cells sorted from PBMCs, obtained around 5 days after vaccination. The origin of the receptors is a man aged 50-60 years who received an inactivated influenza vaccine.

This clonotype appeared a few times. The rearrangement joins TRBV29-1 to TRBJ2-3; no firm D call. The CDR3 has 15 residues. Germline V lookup: CDR1 SQVTM, CDR2 ANQGSEA. The V end lost 2 bases, the J end lost 2 bases, and 14 bases lay between the germline ends. CDR3 sequence reads: CSVERQAYLTDTQYF. Written as DNA, the CDR3 is TGCAGCGTTGAAAGGCAGGCCTACCTCACAGATACGCAGTATTTT.

This chain links TRBV29-1 with TRBJ2-7, with a possible D match to TRBD2 (5 bases). Germline V gene sequence: CDR1 SQVTM, CDR2 ANQGSEA. The CDR3 is 12 amino acids. V was shortened by 6 bases and J by 1 base, with 10 bases between the two germline ends. The CDR3 nucleotides are TGCAGCGTGCTCGAGGGATCCTACGAGCAGTACTTC. It encodes CSVLEGSYEQYF.

The CDR3 region has the DNA TGTGCCAGCAGCCAAGTAGCGGGGGGGCAGGAGACCCAGTACTTC. It translates to CASSQVAGGQETQYF. The rearrangement links TRBV4-2 to TRBJ2-5; TRBD2 matches 11 bases. This CDR3 spans 15 amino acids. V was pared by 1 base and J by 5 bases, with 3 bases of the junction left unmatched. Germline V CDR1 and CDR2: LGHNA, YNFKEQ.

The chain employs TRBV4-1 and TRBJ2-1; possibly TRBD1 or TRBD2 for D (5 bases each). Between the trimmed V and J ends, which lost 5 bases and 10 bases, there was a span of 15 bases. Germline CDR1 MGHRA, CDR2 YSYEKL. The CDR3 runs 13 residues. The CDR3 nucleotides read TGCGCCAGCAGCAGGGGCTGGGGCGGGGAGCAGTTCTTC. Translated, it gives CASSRGWGGEQFF.

This clonotype was seen a handful of times. CDR3 DNA sequence: TGCAGTGCTAGGAGTCTAGGGGAAAACATTCAGTACTTC. Translation: CSARSLGENIQYF. V and J are TRBV20-1 and TRBJ2-4, with D perhaps matching TRBD1 (5 bases). CDR3 size: 13 residues. Trimming cost V 3 bases and J 5 bases, with 11 bases left between them. Germline V gene data show CDR1 as DFQATT and CDR2 as SNEGSKA (reference sequence).

The V call is TRBV28, the J call TRBJ1-2; D gene uncertain. Trimming shortened V by 5 bases and J by 4 bases, and 20 bases separated the two germline ends. Germline V CDR1 and CDR2: MDHEN, SYDVKM. This CDR3 has 16 amino acids. This CDR3 is CASSTAVPEVPYGYTF. The CDR3 DNA sequence: TGTGCCAGCAGTACCGCGGTGCCAGAGGTTCCCTATGGCTACACCTTC.

The chain links TRBV20-1 to TRBJ2-1; no reliable D call. This CDR3 spans 11 amino acids. CDR1 and CDR2 from the germline V gene are DFQATT and SNEGSKA (reference sequence). The V end was cut by 6 bases, the J end by 6 bases, with 9 bases between. Here the CDR3 DNA reads TGCAGTGCCGTGTCCGCCAATGAGCAGTTCTTC. Protein sequence: CSAVSANEQFF.

This clonotype was observed a few times. The chain links TRBV12-3 or TRBV12-4 to TRBJ1-2; 8 bases map to TRBD1. V lost 3 bases and J lost 4; bases outside the gene matches: 7. This CDR3 contains 15 residues. The CDR3 DNA reads TGTGCCAGCAGTTTGGGGACAGGAAACTTCTATGGCTACACCTTC. This gives the protein CASSLGTGNFYGYTF.

There are many counts of this clonotype. This chain connects TRBV6-5 to TRBJ2-1, with a weak D call TRBD1 (6 bases). V was clipped by 2 bases and J by 7 bases, with 12 bases between them. The CDR3 contains 14 residues. Germline V CDR1 and CDR2: MNHEY, SVGAGI. The chain's CDR3 is CASSYGTRGNEQFF. CDR3 DNA sequence: TGTGCCAGCAGTTACGGCACTAGGGGGAATGAGCAGTTCTTC.

This clonotype was counted only a few times. The chain links TRBV4-3 to TRBJ2-7, with no clear D. This CDR3 region has 17 residues. Germline lookup yields CDR1 LGHNA and CDR2 YSLEER. Trimming stripped 0 bases from V and 5 bases from J, with 20 bases between. CDR3 in DNA: TGCGCCAGCAGCCAAGATTTGAGGCTCTTGAACCCCAACGAGCAGTACTTC. This translates into CASSQDLRLLNPNEQYF.

This chain links TRBV5-1 with TRBJ2-3; 7 bases are shared with TRBD2. Looked up from germline, CDR1 is SGHRS and CDR2 is YFSETQ. This CDR3 has 17 amino acids. V was pared by 3 bases and J by 1 base, with 11 bases of the junction left unmatched. The CDR3 loop is CASSYPNPGGRTDTQYF. In DNA form, the CDR3 reads TGCGCCAGCAGCTATCCTAACCCGGGGGGACGCACAGATACGCAGTATTTT.

This sequence joins TRBV7-7 and TRBJ2-1; D unresolved. The germline V and J ends were trimmed by 1 base and 6 bases, with 7 bases remaining between them. The CDR3 extends over 13 amino acids. Germline V gene data show CDR1 as SSHAT and CDR2 as FNYEAQ (reference sequence). Here the CDR3 reads CASSLGEGNEQFF. The DNA of the CDR3 is TGTGCCAGCAGCTTAGGTGAAGGCAATGAGCAGTTCTTC.

This chain connects TRBV12-3 or TRBV12-4 to TRBJ2-7; D gene unclear. The CDR3 runs 14 residues. Trimming removed 5 bases at V and 4 bases at J, with 15 bases between. The CDR3 bases are TGTGCCAGCAGTCCCAGGACCCGTTCATACGAGCAGTACTTC. Its translation is CASSPRTRSYEQYF.

This clonotype has ten or more counts. The chain carries TRBV9 and TRBJ2-1, with D perhaps given as TRBD1 or TRBD2 (6 bases each). V was pared by 0 bases and J by 0 bases, with 7 bases between. Germline V CDR1 and CDR2: SGDLS, YYNGEE. The CDR3 is 15 amino acids. CDR3 sequence: CASSVGGASYNEQFF. The CDR3 nucleotides are TGTGCCAGCAGCGTAGGGGGGGCCTCCTACAATGAGCAGTTCTTC.

The CDR3 sequence: CASSPGRDREGTEAFF. CDR3 coding DNA: TGTGCCAGCAGCCCCGGTCGGGACAGGGAGGGCACTGAAGCTTTCTTT. The chain uses TRBV4-2 and TRBJ1-1; 9 bases line up with TRBD1. The length of the CDR3 is 16 residues. V shed 4 bases and J 4 bases; nucleotides not matched to a gene: 10. CDR1 is LGHNA, CDR2 YNFKEQ, per germline.

This clonotype was seen repeatedly, ten times or more. V gene TRBV4-3 combines with J gene TRBJ2-1; D possibly corresponds to TRBD2 (6 bases). With 0 bases removed from V and 0 bases from J, the gap between germline ends came to 12 bases. Per germline, CDR1 LGHNA and CDR2 YSLEER. The CDR3 runs to 17 residues. The chain's CDR3 is CASSQDRVGGSYNEQFF. For the CDR3, the DNA is TGCGCCAGCAGCCAAGATCGGGTGGGGGGCTCCTACAATGAGCAGTTCTTC.

This clonotype was seen repeatedly, ten times or more. The chain recombines TRBV7-9 with TRBJ2-2; a weak D match, TRBD1 (6 bases). This CDR3 has 16 residues. Germline values: CDR1 SEHNR, CDR2 FQNEAQ (reference sequence). Deletions cut 4 bases from V and 1 base from J, with 13 bases between. CDR3 nucleotides: TGTGCCAGCAGCTCCTGGGGACACAGGAACACCGGGGAGCTGTTTTTT. Translated: CASSSWGHRNTGELFF.

This clonotype was detected only a few times. The gene calls are TRBV10-3 and TRBJ2-3, with a possible D match to TRBD2 (5 bases). CDR1 and CDR2 from the germline V gene are ENHRY and SYGVKD. This CDR3 is 15 amino acids long. Trimming cost V 10 bases and J 0 bases, with 17 bases left between them. In DNA form, the CDR3 reads TGTGCCACCCACACGGGGTTATCTAGCACAGATACGCAGTATTTT. Amino acids: CATHTGLSSTDTQYF.

V gene TRBV7-9 combines with J gene TRBJ1-5, with a tentative D call TRBD1 (5 bases). Germline loops: CDR1 SEHNR, CDR2 FQNEAQ (reference sequence). Trimming left V 6 bases short and J 12 bases short, with 15 bases between. The CDR3 totals 12 residues. Here the CDR3 reads CASSNSFGGQHF. The CDR3, as DNA: TGTGCCAGCAGTAACAGCTTCGGGGGCCAGCATTTT.

This clonotype was detected a few times. The chain is built from TRBV4-1 and TRBJ2-2, with D possibly matching TRBD2 (6 bases). The germline gives CDR1 MGHRA, CDR2 YSYEKL. V gave up 1 base and J gave up 4 bases, with 13 bases separating them. This CDR3 is built from 16 residues. CDR3 DNA: TGCGCCAGCAGCCAAGTGGGCGGGGACGGCACCGGGGAGCTGTTTTTT. As protein: CASSQVGGDGTGELFF.

This clonotype was picked up a small number of times. V usage is TRBV4-3 and J usage is TRBJ1-1; D gene unclear. In germline, CDR1 is LGHNA, CDR2 YSLEER. The CDR3 loop spans 17 amino acids. Trimming cost V 0 bases and J 4 bases, with 18 bases left between them. The CDR3 coding sequence is TGCGCCAGCAGCCAAGAATGGAGCTTCCCCAGGAGCACTGAAGCTTTCTTT. Its protein is CASSQEWSFPRSTEAFF.

This clonotype was seen a handful of times. This sequence joins TRBV6-5 and TRBJ1-3; a possible D gene is TRBD1 (6 bases). CDR1 is MNHEY, CDR2 SVGAGI, per germline. V was pared by 2 bases and J by 2 bases, with 7 bases between. The length of the CDR3 is 14 residues. The CDR3 sequence is CASSYHRAGNTIYF. The CDR3 bases are TGTGCCAGCAGTTACCACAGGGCTGGAAACACCATATATTTT.

This clonotype has just a few counts. J is TRBJ2-7 and V is TRBV20-1; the D gene could be TRBD1 or TRBD2 (5 bases each). The CDR3 length is 15 residues. Trimming left V 0 bases short and J 3 bases short, with 15 bases between. CDR1 and CDR2 (germline): DFQATT, SNEGSKA (reference sequence). CDR3 nucleotide sequence: TGCAGTGCTAGAGATAGTGGGGGTCCGGTCTACGAGCAGTACTTC. Translation gives CSARDSGGPVYEQYF.

This clonotype was observed at least ten times. The genes are TRBV7-8 and TRBJ2-2; 9 bases align to TRBD1. CDR1 SGHVS and CDR2 FQNEAQ come from the germline V gene. CDR3 length: 15 amino acids. The V segment lost 5 bases and the J segment 3 bases; nucleotides outside the gene matches: 4. The CDR3 DNA sequence: TGTGCCAGCAGCCCAGACAGGGGGGACACCGGGGAGCTGTTTTTT. As protein: CASSPDRGDTGELFF.

Only one count was recorded for this clonotype. The V and J genes are TRBV7-8 and TRBJ1-2; the D gene is possibly TRBD1 (6 bases). CDR1 is SGHVS and CDR2 is FQNEAQ in the germline V gene. The CDR3 sequence is 15 residues long. V was shortened by 0 bases and J by 5 bases, with 13 bases between the two germline ends. The CDR3 is CASSLARGGRYGYTF. The CDR3 bases are TGTGCCAGCAGCTTAGCGCGCGGGGGCCGATATGGCTACACCTTC.

This chain links TRBV7-9 with TRBJ2-1; the D call may be TRBD1 or TRBD2 (5 bases each). This CDR3 has 12 amino acids. Germline values: CDR1 SEHNR, CDR2 FQNEAQ (reference sequence). V lost 3 bases and J 10 bases, leaving 10 bases between the germline ends. DNA of the CDR3: TGTGCCAGCAGCTTGGGGACGACAGAGCAGTTCTTC. The encoded protein is CASSLGTTEQFF.